This TCR beta chain was sequenced for a study of graft-versus-host responses after intestinal transplantation (dated by TCRdb to the early 2020s). Turning to the overall study: The transplants that recipients received were multivisceral, liver-intestinal, or isolated intestinal. Anti-thymocyte globulin induction was given to all recipients, followed by maintenance tacrolimus and steroids for 3 to 4 years. Bulk TCR-beta CDR3 sequencing was used to track graft-versus-host and host-versus-graft alloreactive T cell clones in the graft, circulation and bone marrow after intestinal transplantation. Alloreactive clones were identified by sequencing pre-transplant mixed lymphocyte reaction products and comparing these products with unstimulated pre-transplant donor and recipient T cells. A cohort of about 25 intestinal transplant recipients, including one retransplant, was enrolled, and 3 patients lacking pretransplant specimens were excluded. A peak of at least 4% donor T cells among recipient peripheral blood mononuclear cells was the definition used for donor T cell macrochimerism. Rather than going through the commercial service, samples from three later patients were sequenced in-house on an Illumina MiSeq and processed with MiXCR. On the study overall, not on this receptor specifically: GvH clones turned up in recipient bone marrow, with some appearing earlier in ileal mucosa or blood, a pattern consistent with an intestinal mucosal origin. Conclusions were limited by the relatively low number and heterogeneity of intestinal transplant patients. Early after transplant, peak levels of circulating GvH clones were associated with declines in HvG clones. High GvH to HvG T cell clonal ratios were observed in the allografts of patients with donor T cell macrochimerism.

Libraries were made using the immunoSEQ multiplex PCR assay. For most patients, genomic DNA was isolated with the Qiagen DNeasy Blood and Tissue Kit and shipped frozen to Adaptive Biotechnologies for TCR sequencing. Adaptive Biotechnologies carried out high-throughput TCR-beta CDR3 sequencing of genomic DNA for most patients. As for how the authors treated the data: Adaptive's ImmunoSEQ software supplied the TCR sequencing data for around 19 patients, while MiXCR and VDJtools were used to process a few other patients. To correct CD4 versus CD8 sorting errors, sequences present in both subsets at a frequency ratio below 5:1 were removed. CDR3 nucleotide sequences shared by donor and recipient were removed because the origin of these sequences could not be assigned. Alloreactive clones required at least 2-fold expansion over unstimulated cells and minimum CFSE-low frequency of 0.002% (template counts) or 0.001% (read counts). A clone was considered mappable if detected in the sequenced pre-transplant spleen, lymph node, or MLR CFSE-low populations of the donor or recipient. Cumulative frequency of alloreactive clones was calculated as a percentage of all sequences weighted by copy number. TCRdb mirrors the immuneACCESS table, restricted to in-frame sequences. Some clones are absent from its copies; in checked studies, under half trace to an unresolved V gene, and the reason for the others is unknown. V and J calls and clone size are copied from that table; D and trimming were computed from the DNA. The sample table holds about 82,000 clones, of which roughly 91% were seen once. 0.1% of the sample is in the top ten clones.

The sample's time point label is to be understood as: cells obtained before transplantation from donor or recipient. CD3+CD4+ and CD3+CD8+ populations were FACS-sorted from unstimulated pre-transplant donor and recipient cells taken from spleen or lymph nodes. The germline V gene (reference sequence) sets CDR1 to SEHNR and CDR2 to FQNEAQ. The CDR3 covers 13 residues, taking in both the cysteine and the phenylalanine. Just the 39-base CDR3 DNA is kept, in frame starting at base 1. For this chain, trimming is 0 bases at the V end and 5 bases at the J end, and the number of junction bases without a gene match is 1. A note on this clone: Which antigen it targets is not known. The input lacks base qualities; no much larger clone sits a single base away.

Sequencing was performed on unstimulated CD4+ T cells sorted from spleen or lymph node cells, taken before intestinal transplant. This receptor was taken from a human donor who received an intestinal transplant. The rearranged segments are TRBV7-9 and TRBJ2-7; 7 junctional bases match TRBD2. At the DNA level, the sequence is TGTGCCAGCAGCTTAGCCGGGGGGAACGAGCAGTACTTC. Translated, this gives CASSLAGGNEQYF.